This TCR beta chain appears in the sequencing data of a study of cytomegalovirus exposure and HLA in healthy donors. To note about this clone: The antigen is not known.

Study findings and constraints: Associated with HLA alleles at 0.05 false discovery rate in a later analysis were 16,951 TCR beta sequences.

The V segment lost 3 bases and the J segment 2 bases; nucleotides outside the gene matches: 9. This CDR3 spans 16 amino acids. Germline-derived CDR1 and CDR2 are SNHLY and FYNNEI. PCR amplification relied on 60 Vbeta primers (plus 13 Jbeta primers). Measured with immunoSEQ multiplex PCR; TCRdb has only the in-frame clones, and not every one. The data contain about 120,000 clones, around 75% of them singletons. Sequencing input: PBMCs. This clonotype was obtained from a woman under 30 in good health and CMV-seronegative. The chain is built from TRBV2 and TRBJ2-7, with TRBD1 matching over 8 bases. CDR3 DNA sequence: TGTGCCAGCAGTGAGGTTTGGACAGGGACGACCTACGAGCAGTACTTC. It yields the protein CASSEVWTGTTYEQYF.